The present T cell receptor beta chain was sequenced within a study of cytomegalovirus exposure and HLA in healthy donors. The study ran its PCR with 60 Vbeta and 13 Jbeta primers. The protocol was immunoSEQ multiplex PCR, while the TCRdb copy is restricted to in-frame clones and leaves out a portion. Of 110,000 to 150,000 clones in the sample, over 60% were seen once. CDR3 size: 12 residues. The V gene end was trimmed by 7 bases and the J gene end by 3 bases; junction bases not matched to a gene: 3. Germline lookup yields CDR1 SQVTM and CDR2 ANQGSEA. The genes are TRBV29-1 and TRBJ2-7, with 10 bases that match TRBD1. The origin of this receptor is a middle-aged man in good health and CMV-seronegative. The sequenced sample was PBMCs. DNA for the CDR3: TGCAGCGGGGGACAGGGGAACTACGAGCAGTACTTC. This codes for CSGGQGNYEQYF.